Shown below are 14 T cell receptor beta chains from a single sample sequenced in a study of ipilimumab plus nivolumab after autologous stem cell transplantation (dated by TCRdb to the early 2020s). The library was prepared using the immunoSEQ multiplex PCR assay. Not all clones reach the TCRdb copy of this immuneACCESS table, which keeps in-frame sequences only. Checked studies attribute under half of the gap to unresolved V genes and leave the rest unexplained. The sample data list about 9,800 clones, and approximately 74% of these were observed just once. 15% to 20% of the sample comes from the top ten. The input for sequencing was PBMCs, taken in a trial of ipilimumab plus nivolumab as post-transplant consolidation. The source of these receptors is a female donor with multiple myeloma.

This chain links TRBV7-3 with TRBJ1-1; 9 positions match TRBD1. The V and J ends lost 2 bases and 5 bases, in that order; junction bases with no gene match: 12. Germline values: CDR1 SGHTA, CDR2 FQGTGA. CDR3 size: 17 residues. The DNA for the CDR3 is TGTGCCAGCAGCTTAGTCGGGGTGGGACAGGGAGGTACTGAAGCTTTCTTT. Encoded protein: CASSLVGVGQGGTEAFF. Together with reference TRBV7-3 and TRBJ1-1, the CDR3 gives the full variable domain: GAGVSQTPSNKVTEKGKYVELRCDPISGHTALYWYRQSLGQGPEFLIYFQGTGAADDSGLPNDRFFAVRPEGSVSTLKIQRTERGDSAVYLCASSLVGVGQGGTEAFFGQGTRLTVV.

The V call is TRBV7-8, the J call TRBJ2-1, with 7 bases identical to TRBD2. Germline assignment: CDR1 SGHVS and CDR2 FQNEAQ. CDR3 length: 18 amino acids. With 2 bases clipped from V and 3 bases from J, the junction kept 13 bases outside the gene matches. The CDR3 bases are TGTGCCAGCAGCTTACCCCCATGGGCGGGAGAAGGCTACAATGAGCAGTTCTTC. Translating gives CASSLPPWAGEGYNEQFF.

The chain combines TRBV2 with TRBJ1-3; TRBD1 might be the D (6 bases). The CDR3 consists of 15 residues. The V end was cut by 6 bases, the J end by 1 base, with 13 bases between. Germline CDR1 SNHLY, CDR2 FYNNEI. CDR3 sequence: CASSGDTASGNTIYF. The CDR3 coding sequence is TGTGCCAGCAGCGGGGACACGGCTTCTGGAAACACCATATATTTT.

V gene TRBV11-2 combines with J gene TRBJ1-2; D possibly corresponds to TRBD1 (6 bases). The V gene lost 1 base and the J gene lost 7 bases, with 16 bases spanning the gap. Germline V CDR1 and CDR2: SGHAT, FQNNGV. The CDR3 length is 15 residues. The CDR3 spells CASSLGSAGEGGYTF. The CDR3 nucleotides read TGTGCCAGCAGCTTAGGGTCGGCAGGGGAGGGTGGCTACACCTTC.

V and J are TRBV10-3 and TRBJ1-1; TRBD1 matches at 7 bases. CDR1 is ENHRY, CDR2 SYGVKD, per germline. J gave up 4 bases and V 4 bases, and 15 bases lay outside the gene matches. The CDR3 contains 17 residues. In nucleotides, the CDR3 is TGTGCCATCAGTGCTAGATCCTCCCAGGGGGTGGGCACTGAAGCTTTCTTT. This encodes CAISARSSQGVGTEAFF.

The count of this clone is one. V is TRBV28 and J is TRBJ1-1; tentatively, D is TRBD1 (6 bases). The CDR3 is made up of 13 amino acids. V was pared by 6 bases and J by 3 bases, with 11 bases between. The V gene's germline CDR1 is MDHEN and CDR2 SYDVKM. CDR3 DNA: TGTGCCAGCAGCCCCTCAGGGGACACTGAAGCTTTCTTT. Translating gives CASSPSGDTEAFF. The full variable domain, with the rest looked up from reference TRBV28 and TRBJ1-1, is DVKVTQSSRYLVKRTGEKVFLECVQDMDHENMFWYRQDPGLGLRLIYFSYDVKMKEKGDIPEGYSVSREKKERFSLILESASTNQTSMYLCASSPSGDTEAFFGQGTRLTVV.

V is TRBV11-3 and J is TRBJ1-2, with D possibly matching TRBD1 (5 bases). The V gene's germline CDR1 is SGHNT and CDR2 YENEEA. V was trimmed by 5 bases and J by 2 bases, leaving 18 bases between them. The CDR3 contains 16 residues. CDR3 loop: CASSPFAGAPNYGYTF. The DNA of the CDR3 is TGTGCCAGCAGCCCATTCGCCGGGGCACCAAACTATGGCTACACCTTC.

This clone was recorded a few times. J is TRBJ2-3 and V is TRBV7-6, with 12 bases that match TRBD2. V was clipped by 2 bases and J by 4 bases; unmatched bases: 19. The CDR3 is 21 residues long. CDR1 is SGHVS and CDR2 is FNYEAQ in the germline V gene. CDR3 DNA: TGTGCCAGCAGCTTACTTTCCCCGGAGACTAGCGGGAGAAGAGTGGCAGATACGCAGTATTTT. This codes for CASSLLSPETSGRRVADTQYF.

The chain carries TRBV19 and TRBJ1-2, with 8 bases that match TRBD1. The CDR3 has 14 amino acids. V trimming: 5 bases; J trimming: 4 bases; junction bases outside the gene matches: 6. Germline V lookup: CDR1 LNHDA, CDR2 SQIVND (reference sequence). CDR3 sequence (DNA): TGTGCCAGTAGTGCGGACAGGGCCATCTATGGCTACACCTTC. Translating gives CASSADRAIYGYTF.

The chain is built from TRBV27 and TRBJ2-1; 7 positions agree with TRBD1. The CDR3 covers 15 residues. The ends lost 5 bases at V and 3 bases at J; junction bases unmatched: 7. Looked up from germline, CDR1 is MNHEY and CDR2 is SMNVEV (reference sequence). CDR3 coding DNA: TGTGCCAGCAGTCCCTCCAGGGGGTACTACAATGAGCAGTTCTTC. It translates to CASSPSRGYYNEQFF.

This rearrangement joins TRBV6-1 to TRBJ2-3, with D possibly being TRBD2 (5 bases). CDR3 size: 15 residues. Germline values: CDR1 MNHNS, CDR2 SASEGT. Trimming stripped 7 bases from V and 1 base from J, with 15 bases between. The CDR3, as DNA: TGTGCCAGCATCCCCGCGGGCTCTCGCACAGATACGCAGTATTTT. Its translation is CASIPAGSRTDTQYF.

This chain links TRBV13 with TRBJ2-2, with D possibly TRBD2 on 6 matching bases. The CDR3 has 14 residues. Germline CDR1 reads PRHDT; CDR2 reads FYEKMQ (reference sequence). Trimming shortened V by 8 bases and J by 1 base, and 11 bases separated the two germline ends. The CDR3 DNA reads as TGTGCCAGCCGATGGGGGGTGAACACCGGGGAGCTGTTTTTT. Amino acid sequence: CASRWGVNTGELFF.

V is TRBV7-2 and J is TRBJ1-1; TRBD1 matches at 9 bases. The trim removed 1 base at V and 7 bases at J, leaving 7 bases unmatched. Germline V gene sequence: CDR1 SGHTA, CDR2 FQGNSA. There are 15 residues in the CDR3. The chain's CDR3 is CASSLVGTGFVEAFF. The CDR3 nucleotides read TGTGCCAGCAGCTTAGTAGGGACAGGGTTTGTTGAAGCTTTCTTT.

The V gene is TRBV30, the J gene TRBJ1-5, with D possibly TRBD1 on 6 matching bases. CDR3 length: 13 amino acids. Trimming removed 2 bases from V and 4 bases from J, with 9 bases in between. Germline V gene sequence: CDR1 GTSNPN, CDR2 SVGIG (reference sequence). CDR3 DNA sequence: TGTGCCTGGAGTCCTGACAGGAATCAGCCCCAGCATTTT. This sequence encodes CAWSPDRNQPQHF.